Reported below is one T cell receptor (beta chain). The CDR3 has 15 residues. V lost 6 bases and J lost 5; bases outside the gene matches: 7. Germline V gene data show CDR1 as ENHRY and CDR2 as SYGVKD. The data were produced by immunoSEQ multiplex PCR, yet TCRdb's version contains in-frame clones alone and is incomplete. The sample lists around 140,000 clones, over 85% occurring once. The data originate from a study of T cell responses to AZD1222 COVID-19 vaccine. The material was peripheral blood, obtained on day 0 of AZD1222 vaccination. The chain links TRBV10-3 to TRBJ2-1; 10 nucleotides agree with TRBD2. The TCR sequence derives from an adult in good health. The CDR3 sequence is CAIRSLAGNHNEQFF. CDR3 bases: TGTGCCATCAGATCACTAGCGGGGAACCACAATGAGCAGTTCTTC.